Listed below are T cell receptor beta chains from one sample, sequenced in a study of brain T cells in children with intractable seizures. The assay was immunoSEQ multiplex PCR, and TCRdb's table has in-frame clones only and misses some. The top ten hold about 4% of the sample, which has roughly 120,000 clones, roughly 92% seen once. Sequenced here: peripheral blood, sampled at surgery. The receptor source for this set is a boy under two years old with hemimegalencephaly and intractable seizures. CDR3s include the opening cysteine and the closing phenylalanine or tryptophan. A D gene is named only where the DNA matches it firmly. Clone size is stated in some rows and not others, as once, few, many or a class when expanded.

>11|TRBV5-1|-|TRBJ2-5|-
TGCGCCAGCAGCTTCGCGGAGACCCAGTACTTC
CASSFAETQYF
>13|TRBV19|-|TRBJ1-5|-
TGTGCCAGTAATTCCGTGGGAGATCAGCCCCAGCATTTT
CASNSVGDQPQHF
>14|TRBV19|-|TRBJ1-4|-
TGTGCCAGTAGTATAGGGTCAACTAATGAAAAACTGTTTTTT
CASSIGSTNEKLFF
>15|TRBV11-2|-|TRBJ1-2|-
TGTGCCAGCAGCTTAGAGAAGGGGGGGAACTATGGCTACACCTTC
CASSLEKGGNYGYTF
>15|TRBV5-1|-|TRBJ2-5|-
TGCGCCAGCAGGAGGGGACCCCCTCAGCAAAAGACCCAGTACTTC
CASRRGPPQQKTQYF
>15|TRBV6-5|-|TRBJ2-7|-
TGTGCCACCAAGGGGGACTTTGGGTTAAACTACGAGCAGTACTTC
CATKGDFGLNYEQYF
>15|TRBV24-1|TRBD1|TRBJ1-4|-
TGTGCCACCAGTGATACACGACAGGGAGGGGAAAAACTGTTTTTT
CATSDTRQGGEKLFF
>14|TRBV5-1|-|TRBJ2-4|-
TGCGCCAGCAGCTTGAGAGGGCCGCTAAACATTCAGTACTTC
CASSLRGPLNIQYF
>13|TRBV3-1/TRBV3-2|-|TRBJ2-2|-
TGTGCCAGCGAGCGGGTAGGCACCGGGGAGCTGTTTTTT
CASERVGTGELFF
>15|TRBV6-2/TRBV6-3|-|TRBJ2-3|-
TGTGCCAGCAGTTACGAGTCTAGATCTGCGGATACGCAGTATTTT
CASSYESRSADTQYF
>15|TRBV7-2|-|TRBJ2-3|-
TGTGCCAGCAGCTTTCTCCGGGGGCGCTTAGATACGCAGTATTTT
CASSFLRGRLDTQYF
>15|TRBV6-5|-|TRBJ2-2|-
TGTGCCAGCAGTTATTGGGACTTGTACACCGGGGAGCTGTTTTTT
CASSYWDLYTGELFF
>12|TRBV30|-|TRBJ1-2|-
TGTGCCTGGAGAGGGGCACTGGGGGGCTACACCTTC
CAWRGALGGYTF
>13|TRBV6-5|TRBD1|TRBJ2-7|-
TGTGCCAGCAGCCGGACAGGGCCCTACGAGCAGTACTTC
CASSRTGPYEQYF
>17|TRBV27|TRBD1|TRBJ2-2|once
TGTGCCAGCAGTTTCAATCGTCAACAGGGGCACACCGGGGAGCTGTTTTTT
CASSFNRQQGHTGELFF
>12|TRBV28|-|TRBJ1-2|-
TGTGCCAGCAGTTTATTAGATAAAGGCTACACCTTC
CASSLLDKGYTF
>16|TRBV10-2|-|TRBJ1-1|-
TGCGCCAGCAGTGAGGGAATGGGGGGGCAGTACACTGAAGCTTTCTTT
CASSEGMGGQYTEAFF
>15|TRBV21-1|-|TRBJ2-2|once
TGTGCCAGCCCTAGCGGGACAGGGATCACCGGGGAGCTGTTTTTT
CASPSGTGITGELFF
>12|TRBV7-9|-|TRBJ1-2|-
TGTGCCACCCCTCTGGGGCACGGAGGCTACACCTTC
CATPLGHGGYTF
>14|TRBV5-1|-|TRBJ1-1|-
TGCGCCAGCGGTGAGGGGCGGCAGAACACTGAAGCTTTCTTT
CASGEGRQNTEAFF
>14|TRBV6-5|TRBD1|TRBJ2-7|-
TGTGCCAGCAGAGGGGACAGGGCTTCCTACGAGCAGTACTTC
CASRGDRASYEQYF
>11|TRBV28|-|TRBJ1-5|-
TGTGCCACAGATAGCAATCAGCCCCAGCATTTT
CATDSNQPQHF
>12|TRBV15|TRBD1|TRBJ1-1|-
TGTGCCACCAGCAGGAGACAGGGAGGCGCTTTCTTT
CATSRRQGGAFF
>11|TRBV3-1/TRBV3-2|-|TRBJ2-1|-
TGTGCCAGCAGCCTGTACAATGAGCAGTTCTTC
CASSLYNEQFF
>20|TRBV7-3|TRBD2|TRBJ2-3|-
TGTGCCAGCAGCTTAAGCGGGGGACTAGCGGGAGGTATCGGTACAGATACGCAGTATTTT
CASSLSGGLAGGIGTDTQYF
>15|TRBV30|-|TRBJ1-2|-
TGTGCCTGGAGTGTACTTCAGTCGAGGTACTATGGCTACACCTTC
CAWSVLQSRYYGYTF
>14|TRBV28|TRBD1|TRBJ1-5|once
TGTGCCGGCAGTTCCGGGACAGGCTATCAGCCCCAGCATTTT
CAGSSGTGYQPQHF
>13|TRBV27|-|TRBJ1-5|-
TGTGCCAGCAGTTTCTTCCGCAATCAGCCCCAGCATTTT
CASSFFRNQPQHF
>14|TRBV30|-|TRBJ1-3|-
TGTGCCTGGAATGGGCCTAACTCTGGAAACACCATATATTTT
CAWNGPNSGNTIYF
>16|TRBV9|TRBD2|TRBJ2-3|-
TGTGCCAGCAGCGTAACTAGCGGGGTGCTTTTGGATACGCAGTATTTT
CASSVTSGVLLDTQYF
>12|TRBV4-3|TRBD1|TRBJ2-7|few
TGCGCCAGCAGGGACAGGGGGTACGAGCAGTACTTC
CASRDRGYEQYF
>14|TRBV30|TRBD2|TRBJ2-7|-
TGTGCCTGGAGTGTGCCCGGGGGGTTCCACGAGCAGTACTTC
CAWSVPGGFHEQYF
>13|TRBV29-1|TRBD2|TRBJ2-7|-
TGCAGCGTTGGCCGGGCCCGGGAGGGCGAGCAGTACTTC
CSVGRAREGEQYF
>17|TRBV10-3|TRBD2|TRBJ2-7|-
TGTGCCATCAGTGAGTCACTAAGGAGCGGGAGGCCCTACGAGCAGTACTTC
CAISESLRSGRPYEQYF
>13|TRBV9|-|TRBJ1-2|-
TGTGCCAGCAGCGTAGGCGGGGGGCGAGGCTACACCTTC
CASSVGGGRGYTF
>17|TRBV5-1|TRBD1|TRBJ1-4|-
TGCGCCAGCAGCTCAAGACTCACAGGGGCAACTAATGAAAAACTGTTTTTT
CASSSRLTGATNEKLFF